This TCR beta chain was sequenced during a study of OX40 agonist ivuxolimab in advanced cancers. Data came from immunoSEQ multiplex PCR; TCRdb stores just in-frame clones and leaves some out. The sample has about 110,000 clones, 90% seen once. The length of the CDR3 is 12 residues. The germline gives CDR1 LGHNA, CDR2 YSLEER. Trimming stripped 2 bases from V and 6 bases from J, with 8 bases between. This specimen was CD4+ or CD8+ T cells sorted from blood, taken in a trial of the OX40 agonist ivuxolimab. The sequence was collected from an adult with an advanced solid tumor such as melanoma, head and neck, liver or kidney cancer. This sequence joins TRBV4-3 and TRBJ2-7; D is possibly TRBD2 (6 bases). CDR3 sequence (DNA): TGCGCCAGCAGCCAACCCGGGGGCGAGCAGTACTTC. It encodes CASSQPGGEQYF.